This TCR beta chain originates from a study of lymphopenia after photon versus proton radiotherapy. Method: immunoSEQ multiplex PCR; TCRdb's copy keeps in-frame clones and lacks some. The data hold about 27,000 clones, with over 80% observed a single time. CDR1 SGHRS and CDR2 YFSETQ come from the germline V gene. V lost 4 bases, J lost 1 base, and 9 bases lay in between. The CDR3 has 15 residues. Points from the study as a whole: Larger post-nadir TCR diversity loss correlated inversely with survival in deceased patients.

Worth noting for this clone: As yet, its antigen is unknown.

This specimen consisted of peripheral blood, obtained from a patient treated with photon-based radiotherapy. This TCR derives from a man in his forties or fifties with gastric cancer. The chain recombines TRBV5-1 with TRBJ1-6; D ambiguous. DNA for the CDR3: TGCGCCAGCAGCCCGGACGGTTCCTATAATTCACCCCTCCACTTT. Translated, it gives CASSPDGSYNSPLHF.